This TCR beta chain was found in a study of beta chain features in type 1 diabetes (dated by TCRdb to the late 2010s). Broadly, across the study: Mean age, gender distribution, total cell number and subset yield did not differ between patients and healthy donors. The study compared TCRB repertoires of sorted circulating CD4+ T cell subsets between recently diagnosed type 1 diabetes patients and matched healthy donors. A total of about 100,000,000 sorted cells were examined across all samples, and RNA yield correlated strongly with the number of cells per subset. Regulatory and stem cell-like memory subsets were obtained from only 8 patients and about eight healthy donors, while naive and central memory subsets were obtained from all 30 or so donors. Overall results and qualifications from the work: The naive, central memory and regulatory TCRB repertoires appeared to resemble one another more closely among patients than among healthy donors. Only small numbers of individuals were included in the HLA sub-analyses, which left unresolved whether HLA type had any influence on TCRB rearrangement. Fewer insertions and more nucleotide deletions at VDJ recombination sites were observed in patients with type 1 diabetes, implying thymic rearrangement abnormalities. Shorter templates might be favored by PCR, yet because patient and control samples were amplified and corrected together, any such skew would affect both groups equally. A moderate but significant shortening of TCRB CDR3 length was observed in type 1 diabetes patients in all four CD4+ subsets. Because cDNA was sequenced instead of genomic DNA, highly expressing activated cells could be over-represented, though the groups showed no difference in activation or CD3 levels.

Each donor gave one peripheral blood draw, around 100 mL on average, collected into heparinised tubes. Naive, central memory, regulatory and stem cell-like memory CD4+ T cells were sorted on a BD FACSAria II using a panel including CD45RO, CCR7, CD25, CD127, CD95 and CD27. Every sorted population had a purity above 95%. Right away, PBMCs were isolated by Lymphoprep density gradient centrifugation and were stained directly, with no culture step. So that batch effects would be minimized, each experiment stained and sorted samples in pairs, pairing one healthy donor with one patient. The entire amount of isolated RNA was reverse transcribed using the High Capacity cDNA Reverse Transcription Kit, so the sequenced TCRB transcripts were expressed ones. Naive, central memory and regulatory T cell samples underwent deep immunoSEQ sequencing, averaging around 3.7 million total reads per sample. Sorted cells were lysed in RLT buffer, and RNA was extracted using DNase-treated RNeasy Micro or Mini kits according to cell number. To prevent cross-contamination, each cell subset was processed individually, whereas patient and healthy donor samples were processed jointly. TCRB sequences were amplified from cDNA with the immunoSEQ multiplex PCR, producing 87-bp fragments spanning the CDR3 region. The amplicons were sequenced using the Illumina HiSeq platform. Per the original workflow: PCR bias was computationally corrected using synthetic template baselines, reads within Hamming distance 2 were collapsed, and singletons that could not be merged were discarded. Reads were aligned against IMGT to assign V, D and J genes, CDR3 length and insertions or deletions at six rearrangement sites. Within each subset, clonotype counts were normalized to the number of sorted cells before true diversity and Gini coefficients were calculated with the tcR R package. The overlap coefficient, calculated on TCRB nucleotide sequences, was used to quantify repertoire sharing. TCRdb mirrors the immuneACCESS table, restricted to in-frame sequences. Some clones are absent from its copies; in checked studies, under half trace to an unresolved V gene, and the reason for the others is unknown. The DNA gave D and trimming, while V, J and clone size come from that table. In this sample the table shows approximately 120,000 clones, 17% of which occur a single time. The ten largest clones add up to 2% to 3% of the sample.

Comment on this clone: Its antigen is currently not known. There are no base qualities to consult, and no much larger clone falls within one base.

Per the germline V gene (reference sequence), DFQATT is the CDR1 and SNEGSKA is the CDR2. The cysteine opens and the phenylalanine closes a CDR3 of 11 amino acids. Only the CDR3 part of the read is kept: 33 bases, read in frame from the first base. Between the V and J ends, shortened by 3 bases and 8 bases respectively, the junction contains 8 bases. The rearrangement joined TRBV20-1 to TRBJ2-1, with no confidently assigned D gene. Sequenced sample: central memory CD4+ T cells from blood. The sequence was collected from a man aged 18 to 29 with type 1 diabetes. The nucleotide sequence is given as TGCAGTGCTAGTACGGGTTATGAGCAGTTCTTC. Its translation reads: CSASTGYEQFF.